These 3 T cell receptor beta chains share one sample of origin, sequenced in a study of shared clonotypes between healthy human individuals. Selected positively for CCR7 and CD45RO-negative, naive CD8 cells excluded terminally differentiated effector memory CD45RA+ cells. Data came from immunoSEQ multiplex PCR; TCRdb stores just in-frame clones and leaves some out. In the table there are a few million clones, around 95% of which are singletons. The sequenced material came from naive CD8+ T cells from PBMCs. The origin of the receptors is a man aged 18-30 years in good health. Some clones in this sample may be carry-over from other donors' samples.

In DNA form, the CDR3 reads TGTGCCAGCAGCTTGGCAGGCCGACTAAATGAGCAGTTCTTC. Its protein product is CASSLAGRLNEQFF. The rearrangement links TRBV5-6 to TRBJ2-1; D is possibly TRBD2 (5 bases). V was trimmed by 0 bases and J by 7 bases, leaving 11 bases between them. The CDR3 covers 14 residues. CDR1 and CDR2 from the germline V gene are SGHDT and YYEEEE.

This chain joins TRBV27 and TRBJ2-3, with a tentative D call TRBD1 (5 bases). Germline values: CDR1 MNHEY, CDR2 SMNVEV (reference sequence). V dropped 3 bases and J dropped 6 bases, with 10 bases sitting between them. The CDR3 length is 13 residues. In nucleotides, the CDR3 is TGTGCCAGCAGTTTCCTAGGGGTGGATACGCAGTATTTT. It yields the protein CASSFLGVDTQYF.

A note on this clone: Distinct nucleotide sequences in the sample also encode this CDR3. The V and J genes are TRBV6-5 and TRBJ2-7; D possibly corresponds to TRBD2 (5 bases). The CDR3 covers 13 residues. The ends were cut back, 0 bases at V and 4 bases at J, with 7 bases in the middle. CDR1 MNHEY and CDR2 SVGAGI come from the germline V gene. The CDR3 spells CASSYSEGYEQYF. The CDR3 DNA reads TGTGCCAGCAGTTACTCCGAGGGTTACGAGCAGTACTTC.